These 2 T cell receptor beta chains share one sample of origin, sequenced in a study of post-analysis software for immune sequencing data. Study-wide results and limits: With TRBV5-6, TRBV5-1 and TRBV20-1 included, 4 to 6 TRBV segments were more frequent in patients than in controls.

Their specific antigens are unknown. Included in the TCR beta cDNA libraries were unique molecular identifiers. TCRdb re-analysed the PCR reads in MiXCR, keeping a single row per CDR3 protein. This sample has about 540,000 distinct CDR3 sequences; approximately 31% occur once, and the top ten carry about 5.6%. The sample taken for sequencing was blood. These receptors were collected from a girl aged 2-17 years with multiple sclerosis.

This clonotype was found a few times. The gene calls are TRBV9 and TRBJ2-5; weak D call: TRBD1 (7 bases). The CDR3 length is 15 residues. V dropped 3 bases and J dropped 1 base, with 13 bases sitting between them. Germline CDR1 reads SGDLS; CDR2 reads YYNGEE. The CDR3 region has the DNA TGTGCCAGCAGCGCCCGACAGGGAGGCCAAGAGACCCAGTACTTC. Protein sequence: CASSARQGGQETQYF.

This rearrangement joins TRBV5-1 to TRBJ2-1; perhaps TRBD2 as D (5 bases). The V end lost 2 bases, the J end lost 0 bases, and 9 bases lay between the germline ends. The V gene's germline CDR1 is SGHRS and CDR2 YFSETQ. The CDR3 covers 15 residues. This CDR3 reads CASSLRTGSYNEQFF. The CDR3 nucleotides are TGCGCCAGCAGCTTAAGGACTGGCTCCTACAATGAGCAGTTCTTC.